The 14 T cell receptor beta chains listed next were all sequenced from one sample in a study of vaccination and CD4 T cells after COVID-19. The treatment was: approximately 10-day PBMC culture with coronavirus spike peptide pools or control peptides (ViraFEST assay). Prior to the COVID-19 pandemic (2011-2018), the unexposed donor's CD4+ T cells were collected. Sequenced with the Oncomine TCR Beta short-read assay was DNA taken from cultured CD4+ T cells. Via MiXCR, TCRdb re-called the PCR reads, giving one row per CDR3 protein. The repertoire consists of a few thousand distinct CDR3 sequences, with roughly two fifths occurring once and the leading ten covering under 30%. These receptors' targets are unknown. Sequences were obtained from CD4+ T cells from blood, cultured in vitro. These receptors originate from a human donor in good health.

Points on this clonotype: The junction departs from germline at one end; a sequencing error may be responsible. V usage is TRBV25-1 and J usage is TRBJ2-1, with D perhaps assigned TRBD1 or TRBD2 (5 bases each). CDR1 MGHDK and CDR2 SYGVNS come from the germline V gene. This CDR3 region has 13 residues. The CDR3 is CASTEPGHNEQFF. Written as DNA, the CDR3 is TGTGCCAGCACTGAACCGGGACACAATGAGCAGTTCTTC.

The count of this clonotype is one. The gene calls are TRBV11-2 and TRBJ1-1; the D is unclear. CDR3 size: 16 residues. Germline assignment: CDR1 SGHAT and CDR2 FQNNGV. V was shortened by 1 base and J by 2 bases, with 14 bases between the two germline ends. The CDR3, as DNA: TGTGCCAGCAGCTTAGGGGTTAGGGCCTACAACACTGAAGCTTTCTTT. Translated, it gives CASSLGVRAYNTEAFF. The whole variable domain, remainder taken from reference TRBV11-2 and TRBJ1-1, is EAGVAQSPRYKIIEKRQSVAFWCNPISGHATLYWYQQILGQGPKLLIQFQNNGVVDDSQLPKDRFSAERLKGVDSTLKIQPAKLEDSAVYLCASSLGVRAYNTEAFFGQGTRLTVV.

This clonotype was counted only a few times. The chain carries TRBV27 and TRBJ1-3, with 8 positions matching TRBD1. The CDR3 totals 14 residues. Germline CDR1 is MNHEY and CDR2 is SMNVEV (reference sequence). Trimming took 8 bases from V and 2 from J; bases not matched to a gene: 5. The CDR3 sequence: CASDRDRPGNTIYF. The CDR3, as DNA: TGTGCCAGCGACCGGGACAGGCCTGGAAACACCATATATTTT.

This chain links TRBV7-9 with TRBJ2-5; 11 bases line up with TRBD2. The CDR3 spans 16 residues. The J segment lost 5 bases and the V segment lost 1 base, leaving 6 bases of the junction unmatched. Looked up from germline, CDR1 is SEHNR and CDR2 is FQNEAQ (reference sequence). The CDR3 sequence is CASSLGLAGTLETQYF. In DNA form, the CDR3 reads TGTGCCAGCAGCTTAGGACTAGCGGGGACCCTGGAGACCCAGTACTTC.

The sample holds a few counts of this clonotype. This sequence joins TRBV7-2 and TRBJ2-5; D is ambiguous. Germline V gene data show CDR1 as SGHTA and CDR2 as FQGNSA. The V gene lost 0 bases and the J gene lost 5 bases, with 4 bases spanning the gap. The CDR3 loop spans 12 amino acids. The CDR3 reads CASSLALETQYF. DNA for the CDR3: TGTGCCAGCAGCTTAGCTTTGGAGACCCAGTACTTC.

This chain uses TRBV5-1 with TRBJ1-1; the D is unclear. Looked up from germline, CDR1 is SGHRS and CDR2 is YFSETQ. V was cut by 2 bases and J by 0 bases, with 5 bases left in between. This CDR3 contains 13 residues. The CDR3 DNA sequence: TGCGCCAGCAGCTTCCAGGTGAACACTGAAGCTTTCTTT. Translated, it gives CASSFQVNTEAFF.

This clonotype was detected a few times. V and J are TRBV24-1 and TRBJ2-3, with a possible D match to TRBD1 (6 bases). The CDR3 has 15 residues. From germline, CDR1 is KGHDR and CDR2 SFDVKD. Deletions cut 9 bases from V and 2 bases from J, with 17 bases between. The CDR3 sequence is CATRQTGLNTDTQYF. CDR3 DNA sequence: TGTGCCACCCGACAGACAGGATTAAACACAGATACGCAGTATTTT.

The V call is TRBV2, the J call TRBJ1-1, with unresolved D. The CDR3 totals 13 residues. Germline V gene sequence: CDR1 SNHLY, CDR2 FYNNEI. V gave up 3 bases and J gave up 10 bases, with 15 bases separating them. CDR3 loop: CASSDRPQGGAFF. The CDR3, as DNA: TGTGCCAGCAGTGACAGGCCCCAAGGTGGAGCTTTCTTT.

The V and J genes are TRBV2 and TRBJ1-1; 8 nucleotides line up with TRBD1. CDR1 and CDR2 (germline): SNHLY, FYNNEI. CDR3 length: 15 amino acids. Unmatched junction bases numbered 6, after V lost 5 bases and J lost 1 base. The CDR3 DNA reads TGTGCCAGCAGTCTGGACAGGGTCCCGAACACTGAAGCTTTCTTT. Translating gives CASSLDRVPNTEAFF.

The gene calls are TRBV27 and TRBJ2-7; possible D gene TRBD1, 6 bases. Germline CDR1 is MNHEY and CDR2 is SMNVEV (reference sequence). V lost 5 bases, J lost 3 bases, and 17 bases lay in between. The CDR3 is 15 residues long. In DNA, the CDR3 is TGTGCCAGCAGTCCCGGACAGTCTTCTCACTACGAGCAGTACTTC. Protein product: CASSPGQSSHYEQYF.

This clonotype was counted only a few times. The chain is built from TRBV20-1 and TRBJ1-3; D gene uncertain. With 1 base removed from V and 2 bases from J, the gap between germline ends came to 9 bases. Germline V CDR1 and CDR2: DFQATT, SNEGSKA (reference sequence). There are 14 residues in the CDR3. The CDR3 here is CSARVREAGNTIYF. For the CDR3, the DNA is TGCAGTGCTAGAGTGAGGGAAGCTGGAAACACCATATATTTT.

Worth noting for this clonotype: Given a much more abundant clone one base away, this may be a read error. J is TRBJ2-4 and V is TRBV27, with D possibly TRBD1 on 5 matching bases. CDR1 and CDR2 (germline): MNHEY, SMNVEV (reference sequence). The CDR3 totals 13 residues. In nucleotides, the CDR3 is TGTGCCGGCAGTTCCGACAGATTGGGCATTCAGTACTTC. It yields the protein CAGSSDRLGIQYF.

The V call is TRBV7-9, the J call TRBJ2-7, with 8 bases that match TRBD1. Germline assignment: CDR1 SEHNR and CDR2 FQNEAQ (reference sequence). The CDR3 totals 12 residues. V shed 0 bases and J 9 bases; nucleotides not matched to a gene: 1. The CDR3 sequence is CASSLAQGAQYF. In nucleotides, the CDR3 is TGTGCCAGCAGCTTAGCGCAGGGGGCGCAGTACTTC.

The chain couples TRBV20-1 to TRBJ1-2; perhaps TRBD1 as D (5 bases). V dropped 6 bases and J dropped 6 bases, with 11 bases sitting between them. Germline CDR1 DFQATT, CDR2 SNEGSKA (reference sequence). CDR3 length: 11 residues. In DNA form, the CDR3 reads TGCAGTGCCCGGAGGACACATGGCTACACCTTC. This codes for CSARRTHGYTF.